The clone carrying this TCR beta chain has a handful of counts. Its specificity is not known. All of the isolated RNA was reverse transcribed, so expressed TCRB transcripts were sequenced. The protocol was immunoSEQ multiplex PCR, while the TCRdb copy is restricted to in-frame clones and leaves out a portion. The table includes 300,000 to 400,000 clones, 11% detected once. The data belong to a study of beta chain features in type 1 diabetes. Study as a whole: Across every sample, around 110,000,000 sorted cells were examined in total.

Broader study findings: All four CD4+ subsets from Type 1 diabetes patients carried moderately but significantly shorter TCRB CDR3s. At VDJ recombination sites, type 1 diabetes patients had fewer insertions and more deleted nucleotides.

CDR1 is GTSNPN and CDR2 is SVGIG in the germline V gene (reference sequence). Trimming removed 0 bases from V and 3 bases from J; junction bases left unmatched: 4. This CDR3 comprises 15 residues. The sequence came from a woman in her thirties in good health. V gene TRBV30 combines with J gene TRBJ2-3; 9 bases align to TRBD1. The source material was naive CD4+ T cells from blood. CDR3 DNA sequence: TGTGCCTGGAGTGTACAGGGGGCCCTTACAGATACGCAGTATTTT. Protein sequence: CAWSVQGALTDTQYF. The variable domain in full, with the rest retrieved from reference TRBV30 and TRBJ2-3, is SQTIHQWPATLVQPVGSPLSLECTVEGTSNPNLYWYRQAAGRGLQLLFYSVGIGQISSEVPQNLSASRPQDRQFILSSKKLLLSDSGFYLCAWSVQGALTDTQYFGPGTRLTVL.